The 25 T cell receptor beta chains presented below share a single source sample, sequenced in a study of cytomegalovirus exposure and HLA in healthy donors. 60 Vbeta and 13 Jbeta primers were used in PCR. The method was immunoSEQ multiplex PCR; TCRdb's version includes in-frame clones alone and lacks a portion of them. There are 50,000 to 60,000 clones in the sample, with less than 4.5% held by the top ten. The sequencing input was PBMCs. The receptors shown here come from a male donor in good health and CMV-seronegative.

The rearrangement joins TRBV9 to TRBJ1-1; a weak D match, TRBD1 (6 bases). The V gene lost 3 bases and the J gene lost 0 bases, with 15 bases spanning the gap. The CDR3 has 16 amino acids. Germline V gene lookup returns CDR1 SGDLS and CDR2 YYNGEE. The CDR3 DNA reads as TGTGCCAGCAGCGGACAGGCCGACAGCATGAACACTGAAGCTTTCTTT. Translated: CASSGQADSMNTEAFF.

The CDR3 DNA reads TGCAGCGTCCTGGGGGGGTGGACTGAAGCTTTCTTT. Translating it yields CSVLGGWTEAFF. The rearrangement uses TRBV29-1 and TRBJ1-1, with D possibly being TRBD1 (5 bases). The V gene lost 6 bases and the J gene lost 5 bases, with 13 bases spanning the gap. This CDR3 is built from 12 residues. Germline assignment: CDR1 SQVTM and CDR2 ANQGSEA. The complete variable domain, with remaining parts taken from reference TRBV29-1 and TRBJ1-1, reads SAVISQKPSRDICQRGTSLTIQCQVDSQVTMMFWYRQQPGQSLTLIATANQGSEATYESGFVIDKFPISRPNLTFSTLTVSNMSPEDSSIYLCSVLGGWTEAFFGQGTRLTVV.

The chain couples TRBV15 to TRBJ2-7, with D hard to call. V lost 0 bases and J lost 3, with 12 bases in between. Germline loops: CDR1 LNHNV, CDR2 YYDKDF (reference sequence). CDR3 length: 15 amino acids. CDR3 in DNA: TGTGCCACCAGCAGAGATAGAGGTACCAACTACGAGCAGTACTTC. It specifies CATSRDRGTNYEQYF. Together with reference TRBV15 and TRBJ2-7, the CDR3 gives the full variable domain: DAMVIQNPRYQVTQFGKPVTLSCSQTLNHNVMYWYQQKSSQAPKLLFHYYDKDFNNEADTPDNFQSRRPNTSFCFLDIRSPGLGDTAMYLCATSRDRGTNYEQYFGPGTRLTVT.

This chain uses TRBV5-1 with TRBJ1-5, with 7 bases fitting TRBD1. Germline values: CDR1 SGHRS, CDR2 YFSETQ. V dropped 0 bases and J dropped 2; count of bases not matched to a gene: 2. The CDR3 extends over 15 amino acids. Here the CDR3 reads CASSLAGTGNQPQHF. The CDR3 bases are TGCGCCAGCAGCTTGGCAGGGACAGGCAATCAGCCCCAGCATTTT.

The V call is TRBV6-5, the J call TRBJ1-2; D is unclear. The CDR3 contains 14 residues. V dropped 5 bases and J dropped 4 bases, with 14 bases sitting between them. Germline-derived CDR1 and CDR2 are MNHEY and SVGAGI. Here the CDR3 reads CASSRPTPGYGYTF. DNA for the CDR3: TGTGCCAGCAGTCGGCCCACACCGGGCTATGGCTACACCTTC.

The V and J genes are TRBV7-9 and TRBJ2-1; 7 bases are shared with TRBD2. The trim removed 5 bases at V and 0 bases at J, leaving 10 bases unmatched. Germline V gene lookup returns CDR1 SEHNR and CDR2 FQNEAQ (reference sequence). The CDR3 totals 17 residues. DNA for the CDR3: TGTGCCAGCAGCGATTGGGGGGGTTTGAGCTCCTACAATGAGCAGTTCTTC. Translation: CASSDWGGLSSYNEQFF.

Of note for this clone: The sample carries other DNA sequences with the same CDR3. The V gene is TRBV19, the J gene TRBJ2-2; tentative D call: TRBD2 (7 bases). The CDR3 spans 15 residues. The V gene lost 7 bases and the J gene lost 4 bases, with 16 bases spanning the gap. Germline loops: CDR1 LNHDA, CDR2 SQIVND (reference sequence). CDR3 sequence reads: CASTPGGRFTGELFF. In nucleotides, the CDR3 is TGTGCCAGTACCCCGGGGGGCAGATTCACCGGGGAGCTGTTTTTT.

V is TRBV4-3 and J is TRBJ2-1; 7 positions match TRBD2. CDR1 is LGHNA, CDR2 YSLEER, per germline. V dropped 2 bases and J dropped 2; count of bases not matched to a gene: 6. This CDR3 has 16 amino acids. Written as DNA, the CDR3 is TGCGCCAGCAGCCAAATAGAAGGACTAGCCTACAATGAGCAGTTCTTC. Its protein is CASSQIEGLAYNEQFF.

This rearrangement joins TRBV28 to TRBJ1-1, with D hard to call. The V gene lost 6 bases and the J gene lost 11 bases, with 19 bases spanning the gap. CDR1 is MDHEN, CDR2 SYDVKM, per germline. The CDR3 length is 13 residues. DNA of the CDR3: TGTGCCAGCAGCCCGAGTAACCCGTCCCCGGCTTTCTTT. It specifies CASSPSNPSPAFF.

This chain uses TRBV6-5 with TRBJ2-7; the D gene is possibly TRBD1 (8 bases). The CDR3 is 12 residues long. V was trimmed by 5 bases and J by 6 bases, leaving 11 bases between them. The germline CDR1 and CDR2 sequences are MNHEY and SVGAGI. CDR3 residues: CASSNRGGEQYF. DNA for the CDR3: TGTGCCAGCAGTAACAGGGGGGGCGAGCAGTACTTC.

This chain uses TRBV29-1 with TRBJ1-2, with 12 bases matching TRBD1. The CDR3 runs 11 residues. V lost 6 bases and J lost 7; bases outside the gene matches: 0. Germline V gives CDR1 SQVTM, CDR2 ANQGSEA. The CDR3 is CSVGQGAGYTF. CDR3 DNA sequence: TGCAGCGTGGGACAGGGGGCTGGCTACACCTTC.

The chain is built from TRBV5-8 and TRBJ2-3; TRBD2 matches at 7 bases. The junction had 9 bases not matched to a gene; V was cut back by 2 bases and J by 3 bases. Looked up from germline, CDR1 is SGHTS and CDR2 is YDEGEE. The CDR3 loop spans 16 amino acids. The CDR3 loop is CASSLRLAGRTDTQYF. The CDR3 coding sequence is TGTGCCAGCAGCTTAAGGTTAGCGGGTCGGACAGATACGCAGTATTTT.

The chain has TRBV5-1 and TRBJ1-3; the match to TRBD1 covers 8 bases. Germline V CDR1 and CDR2: SGHRS, YFSETQ. The V gene end was trimmed by 8 bases and the J gene end by 5 bases; junction bases not matched to a gene: 3. The CDR3 loop spans 12 amino acids. CDR3 in amino acids: CARQGARNTIYF. CDR3 nucleotide sequence: TGCGCCAGGCAGGGGGCAAGAAACACCATATATTTT.

This rearrangement joins TRBV7-2 to TRBJ1-3; D ambiguous. CDR3 length: 15 amino acids. Germline assignment: CDR1 SGHTA and CDR2 FQGNSA. Trimming took 5 bases from V and 2 from J, leaving 13 bases between them. CDR3 in amino acids: CASSLYAGAGNTIYF. Written as DNA, the CDR3 is TGTGCCAGCAGCCTCTACGCCGGGGCTGGAAACACCATATATTTT.

This chain uses TRBV6-1 with TRBJ2-1; 8 nucleotides agree with TRBD2. The germline gives CDR1 MNHNS, CDR2 SASEGT. Trimming at V came to 7 bases and at J to 6 bases, leaving 5 bases not matched to a gene. The CDR3 length is 13 residues. The CDR3 protein is CASTSGPLNEQFF. The CDR3 nucleotides are TGTGCCAGCACTAGCGGGCCACTCAATGAGCAGTTCTTC.

As for this clone: The junction and the germline gene differ at one end; a read error may be behind it. The genes are TRBV7-2 and TRBJ2-4; 11 positions match TRBD2. Per germline, CDR1 SGHTA and CDR2 FQGNSA. The CDR3 length is 15 residues. In DNA, the CDR3 is TGTGCCAGCAGCATAGCGGGGGGGCATGGAAACATTCAGTACTTC. It encodes CASSIAGGHGNIQYF.

The CDR3 sequence: CASSWARGEQFF. The CDR3 nucleotides read TGTGCCAGCAGCTGGGCGCGGGGTGAGCAGTTCTTC. The chain has TRBV5-6 and TRBJ2-1, with D possibly TRBD2 on 6 matching bases. Trimming left V 3 bases short and J 9 bases short, with 10 bases between. Germline V gene lookup returns CDR1 SGHDT and CDR2 YYEEEE. This CDR3 has 12 residues. Supplemented by reference TRBV5-6 and TRBJ2-1, the full variable domain reads DAGVTQSPTHLIKTRGQQVTLRCSPKSGHDTVSWYQQALGQGPQFIFQYYEEEERQRGNFPDRFSGHQFPNYSSELNVNALLLGDSALYLCASSWARGEQFFGPGTRLTVL.

The chain combines TRBV18 with TRBJ2-5; 9 nucleotides line up with TRBD1. The germline V gene has CDR1 KGHSH and CDR2 LQKENI. The CDR3 has 16 amino acids. Germline trimming cut 3 bases from V and 5 bases from J; bases unmatched to any gene: 10. The CDR3: CASSPPWTGAGETQYF. The CDR3 nucleotides are TGTGCCAGCTCACCCCCGTGGACAGGGGCCGGGGAGACCCAGTACTTC.

The V and J genes are TRBV6-5 and TRBJ1-4, with a tentative D call TRBD1 (5 bases). Germline V lookup: CDR1 MNHEY, CDR2 SVGAGI. V was cut by 2 bases and J by 8 bases, with 15 bases left in between. CDR3 length: 15 residues. CDR3 in DNA: TGTGCCAGCAGTTACAGGGGAGGGGCGGGAGAAAAACTGTTTTTT. This encodes CASSYRGGAGEKLFF.

V and J are TRBV30 and TRBJ1-6; the D is unclear. Germline V CDR1 and CDR2: GTSNPN, SVGIG (reference sequence). With 0 bases removed from V and 7 bases from J, the gap between germline ends came to 10 bases. This CDR3 has 14 amino acids. This CDR3 is CAWSVLTENSPLHF. The CDR3 DNA reads as TGTGCCTGGAGTGTACTAACGGAGAATTCACCCCTCCACTTT.

The gene calls are TRBV30 and TRBJ1-1; D is uncertain. V lost 0 bases and J lost 3, with 8 bases in between. The CDR3 is made up of 13 amino acids. Germline-derived CDR1 and CDR2 are GTSNPN and SVGIG (reference sequence). The CDR3 reads CAWSVGEDTEAFF. The DNA for the CDR3 is TGTGCCTGGAGTGTCGGGGAGGACACTGAAGCTTTCTTT.

The chain employs TRBV10-3 and TRBJ1-4; no firm D call. Germline V gives CDR1 ENHRY, CDR2 SYGVKD. The V and J ends lost 0 bases and 10 bases respectively, with 15 bases between them. CDR3 size: 15 residues. This CDR3 reads CAISESIGYRGKLFF. The CDR3 DNA follows: TGTGCCATCAGTGAGTCGATCGGCTATCGGGGAAAACTGTTTTTT.

The V gene is TRBV4-1, the J gene TRBJ2-1, with 9 nucleotides matching TRBD1. Germline lookup yields CDR1 MGHRA and CDR2 YSYEKL. There are 15 residues in the CDR3. Unmatched junction bases numbered 7, after V lost 3 bases and J lost 7 bases. CDR3: CASSHRQGDQNEQFF. Here the CDR3 DNA reads TGCGCCAGCAGCCACAGACAGGGGGACCAAAATGAGCAGTTCTTC.

This chain joins TRBV18 and TRBJ2-1, with TRBD2 as a possible D gene (6 bases). The CDR3 is made up of 13 amino acids. The germline V gene encodes CDR1 KGHSH and CDR2 LQKENI. The V gene lost 4 bases and the J gene lost 5 bases, with 9 bases spanning the gap. The CDR3 protein is CASSRWGDNEQFF. DNA for the CDR3: TGTGCCAGCTCACGGTGGGGGGACAATGAGCAGTTCTTC. Combining the CDR3 with reference TRBV18 and TRBJ2-1 gives the whole variable domain NAGVMQNPRHLVRRRGQEARLRCSPMKGHSHVYWYRQLPEEGLKFMVYLQKENIIDESGMPKERFSAEFPKEGPSILRIQQVVRGDSAAYFCASSRWGDNEQFFGPGTRLTVL.

The V call is TRBV27, the J call TRBJ2-3; D is undetermined. CDR3 size: 14 residues. CDR1 and CDR2 from the germline V gene are MNHEY and SMNVEV (reference sequence). The V gene lost 0 bases and the J gene lost 2 bases, with 6 bases spanning the gap. CDR3 in DNA: TGTGCCAGCAGTTTATCTATCCCCACAGATACGCAGTATTTT. This gives the protein CASSLSIPTDTQYF.